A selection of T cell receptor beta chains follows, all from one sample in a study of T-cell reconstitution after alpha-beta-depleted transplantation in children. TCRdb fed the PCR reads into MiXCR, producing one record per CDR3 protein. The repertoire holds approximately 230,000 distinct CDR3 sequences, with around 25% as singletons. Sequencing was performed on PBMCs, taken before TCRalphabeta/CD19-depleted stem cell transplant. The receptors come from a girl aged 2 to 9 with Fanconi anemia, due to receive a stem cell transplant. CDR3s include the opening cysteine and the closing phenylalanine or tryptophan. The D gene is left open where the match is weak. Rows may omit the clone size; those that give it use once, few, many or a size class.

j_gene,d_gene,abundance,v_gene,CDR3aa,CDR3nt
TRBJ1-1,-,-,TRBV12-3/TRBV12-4,CASSFWDTEAFF,TGTGCCAGCAGTTTTTGGGACACTGAAGCTTTCTTT
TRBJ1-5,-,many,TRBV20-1,CSATPQGDNQPQHF,TGCAGTGCTACCCCCCAGGGAGACAATCAGCCCCAGCATTTT
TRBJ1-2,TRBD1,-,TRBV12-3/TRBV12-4,CASSFDLPGTGAKPFYGYTF,TGTGCCAGCAGTTTTGATTTGCCCGGGACAGGGGCCAAGCCCTTCTATGGCTACACCTTC
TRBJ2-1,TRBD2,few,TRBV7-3,CASSLMPILAANEQFF,TGTGCCAGCAGCTTAATGCCCATACTAGCGGCTAATGAGCAGTTCTTC
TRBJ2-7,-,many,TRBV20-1,CSATRDEQYF,TGCAGTGCTACTAGGGACGAGCAGTACTTC
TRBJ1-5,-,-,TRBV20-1,CSAAGPGNQPQHF,TGCAGTGCTGCAGGGCCGGGGAATCAGCCCCAGCATTTT
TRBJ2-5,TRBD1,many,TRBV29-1,CSILDRDGQETQYF,TGCAGCATATTGGACAGGGACGGGCAAGAGACCCAGTACTTC
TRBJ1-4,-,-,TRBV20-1,CSARDQRQLQEKLFF,TGCAGTGCTAGAGATCAGCGACAGCTACAGGAAAAACTGTTTTTT
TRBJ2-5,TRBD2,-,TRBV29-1,CSVDPSGKNQETQYF,TGCAGCGTCGATCCTAGCGGGAAAAACCAAGAGACCCAGTACTTC
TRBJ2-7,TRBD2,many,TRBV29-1,CSVARTSGRVAAYEQYF,TGCAGCGTTGCCCGGACTAGCGGGAGGGTCGCAGCCTACGAGCAGTACTTC
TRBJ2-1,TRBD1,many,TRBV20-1,CSAIRDRRNNEQFF,TGCAGTGCGATCCGGGACAGGAGGAACAATGAGCAGTTCTTC
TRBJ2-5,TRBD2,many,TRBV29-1,CSVLGGMETQYF,TGCAGCGTTTTGGGGGGGATGGAGACCCAGTACTTC
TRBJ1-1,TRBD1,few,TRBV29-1,CSKFQGAGKDTEAFF,TGCAGCAAATTTCAGGGGGCGGGTAAAGACACTGAAGCTTTCTTT
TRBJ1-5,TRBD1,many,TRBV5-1,CASSLTGDSNQPQHF,TGCGCCAGCAGCTTGACAGGGGACAGCAATCAGCCCCAGCATTTT
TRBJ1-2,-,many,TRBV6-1,CANHRIDYGYTF,TGTGCCAACCACAGGATAGACTATGGCTACACCTTC
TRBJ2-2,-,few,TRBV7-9,CASSPPITGELFF,TGTGCCAGCAGCCCCCCAATCACCGGGGAGCTGTTTTTT
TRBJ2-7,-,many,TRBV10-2,CASSETSYEQYF,TGCGCCAGCAGTGAGACGTCCTACGAGCAGTACTTC
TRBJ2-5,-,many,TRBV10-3,CAISDRNGGETQYF,TGTGCCATCAGTGATAGGAACGGGGGAGAGACCCAGTACTTC
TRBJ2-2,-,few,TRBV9,CASSVRRGAGFDTGELFF,TGTGCCAGCAGCGTGCGGCGGGGTGCAGGTTTTGACACCGGGGAGCTGTTTTTT
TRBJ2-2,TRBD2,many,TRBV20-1,CSAAGLAGAGELFF,TGCAGTGCTGCCGGACTAGCGGGAGCCGGGGAGCTGTTTTTT
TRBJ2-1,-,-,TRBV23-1,CASSQSPGARFNEQFF,TGCGCCAGCAGTCAATCTCCGGGAGCAAGATTCAATGAGCAGTTCTTC
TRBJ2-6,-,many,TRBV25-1,CASSSRGANVLTF,TGTGCCAGCAGTTCCCGAGGGGCCAACGTCCTGACTTTC
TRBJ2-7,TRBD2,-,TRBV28,CATLEAGGRNEQYF,TGTGCCACCCTCGAAGCGGGGGGGCGGAACGAGCAGTACTTC
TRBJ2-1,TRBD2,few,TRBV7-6,CASSFVAGVNPSSYNEQFF,TGTGCCAGCAGCTTCGTGGCGGGAGTCAACCCGAGCTCCTACAATGAGCAGTTCTTC
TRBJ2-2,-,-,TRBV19,CASANTGELFF,TGTGCCAGTGCGAACACCGGGGAGCTGTTTTTT
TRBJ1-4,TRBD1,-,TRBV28,CASKLTGGSEKLFF,TGTGCCAGCAAATTGACAGGGGGCAGTGAAAAACTGTTTTTT
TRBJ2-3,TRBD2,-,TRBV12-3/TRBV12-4,CASSGLAGAGADTQYF,TGTGCCAGCAGTGGCCTAGCGGGGGCCGGGGCAGATACGCAGTATTTT
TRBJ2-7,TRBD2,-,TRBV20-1,CSAPFSGTSYEQYF,TGCAGTGCTCCCTTTAGCGGGACTTCCTACGAGCAGTACTTC
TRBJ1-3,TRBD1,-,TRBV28,CASSFQGARGNTIYF,TGTGCCAGCAGTTTTCAGGGGGCGCGTGGAAACACCATATATTTT
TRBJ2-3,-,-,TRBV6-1,CASSESPSSSRADTQYF,TGTGCCAGCAGTGAAAGCCCCTCTAGTTCCCGGGCAGATACGCAGTATTTT
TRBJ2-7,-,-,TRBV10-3,CAISGIKVDEQYF,TGTGCCATCTCAGGGATTAAGGTCGACGAGCAGTACTTC
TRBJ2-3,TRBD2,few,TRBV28,CASSSAGRTTDTQYF,TGTGCCAGCAGTTCAGCGGGGCGAACCACAGATACGCAGTATTTT
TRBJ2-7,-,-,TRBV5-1,CASSSALHLSYEQYF,TGCGCCAGCAGCTCGGCTCTACATCTCTCCTACGAGCAGTACTTC
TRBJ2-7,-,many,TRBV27,CASSLSGASYEQYF,TGTGCCAGCAGTTTATCCGGGGCCTCCTACGAGCAGTACTTC
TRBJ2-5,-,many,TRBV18,CASSPIGPYQETQYF,TGTGCCAGCTCACCAATTGGGCCGTACCAAGAGACCCAGTACTTC
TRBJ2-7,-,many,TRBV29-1,CSVRQRTYEQYF,TGCAGCGTTCGACAGAGAACCTACGAGCAGTACTTC
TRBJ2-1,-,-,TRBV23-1,CARPDINNEQFF,TGCGCCAGACCTGATATCAACAATGAGCAGTTCTTC
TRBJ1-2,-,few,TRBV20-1,CSVLLGYTF,TGCAGTGTCCTCCTTGGCTACACCTTC
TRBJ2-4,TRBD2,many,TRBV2,CASSPRSGALAKNIQYF,TGTGCCAGCAGTCCTCGCAGCGGGGCTCTAGCCAAAAACATTCAGTACTTC
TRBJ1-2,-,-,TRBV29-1,CSVDRVGHGYTF,TGCAGCGTTGACAGGGTAGGACATGGCTACACCTTC
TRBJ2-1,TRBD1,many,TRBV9,CASSVGARGQGYNEQFF,TGTGCCAGCAGCGTAGGGGCCCGAGGACAGGGGTACAATGAGCAGTTCTTC
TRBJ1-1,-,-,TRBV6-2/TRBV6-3,CATSRGPGQNTEAFF,TGTGCCACCTCTCGGGGCCCGGGCCAGAACACTGAAGCTTTCTTT
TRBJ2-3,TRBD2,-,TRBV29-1,CSVVRGAGTQYF,TGCAGCGTTGTGCGGGGGGCTGGTACGCAGTATTTT
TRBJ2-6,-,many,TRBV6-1,CASNYRAGANVLTF,TGTGCCAGCAACTACAGGGCTGGGGCCAACGTCCTGACTTTC
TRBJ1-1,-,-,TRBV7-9,CASSLVVRERAFF,TGTGCCAGCAGCTTAGTAGTCAGGGAGCGAGCTTTCTTT
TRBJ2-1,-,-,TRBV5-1,CASSFAGWASEQFF,TGCGCCAGCAGCTTCGCGGGTTGGGCATCCGAACAGTTCTTC
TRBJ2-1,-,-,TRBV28,CASGSRGAVLDEQFF,TGTGCCAGCGGTTCAAGGGGGGCCGTTTTAGATGAGCAGTTCTTC
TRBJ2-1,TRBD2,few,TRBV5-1,CASSQGTGLAGVNEQFF,TGCGCCAGCAGCCAGGGCACAGGGCTAGCGGGAGTCAATGAGCAGTTCTTC
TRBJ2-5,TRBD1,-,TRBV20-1,CSADRGGETQYF,TGCAGTGCAGACAGGGGGGGGGAGACCCAGTACTTC
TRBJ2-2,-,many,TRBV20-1,CSARGNRVLTGELFF,TGCAGTGCTAGAGGGAACAGGGTTCTTACCGGGGAGCTGTTTTTT
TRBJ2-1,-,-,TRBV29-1,CSVVGWGEGSYNEQFF,TGCAGCGTTGTTGGGTGGGGCGAAGGCTCCTACAATGAGCAGTTCTTC